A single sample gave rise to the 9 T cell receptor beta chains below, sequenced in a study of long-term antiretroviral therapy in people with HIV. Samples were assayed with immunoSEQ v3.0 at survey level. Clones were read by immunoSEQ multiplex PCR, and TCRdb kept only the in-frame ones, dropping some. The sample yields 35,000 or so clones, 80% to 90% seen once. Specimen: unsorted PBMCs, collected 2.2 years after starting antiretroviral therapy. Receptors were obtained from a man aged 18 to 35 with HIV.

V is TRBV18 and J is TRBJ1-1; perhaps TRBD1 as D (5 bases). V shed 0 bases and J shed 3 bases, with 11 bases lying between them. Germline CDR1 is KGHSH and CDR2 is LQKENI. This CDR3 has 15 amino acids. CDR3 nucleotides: TGTGCCAGCTCACCACCGTGGGGCTATGACACTGAAGCTTTCTTT. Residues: CASSPPWGYDTEAFF.

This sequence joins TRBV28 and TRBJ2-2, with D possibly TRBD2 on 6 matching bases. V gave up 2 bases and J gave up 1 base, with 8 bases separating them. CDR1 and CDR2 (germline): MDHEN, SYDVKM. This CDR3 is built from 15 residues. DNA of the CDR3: TGTGCCAGCAGTTTAGGAGGGGTGAACACCGGGGAGCTGTTTTTT. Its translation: CASSLGGVNTGELFF.

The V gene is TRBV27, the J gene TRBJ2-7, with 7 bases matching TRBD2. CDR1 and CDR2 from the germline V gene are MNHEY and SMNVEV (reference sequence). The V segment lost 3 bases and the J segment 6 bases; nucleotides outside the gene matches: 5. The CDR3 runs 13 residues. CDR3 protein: CASSFRGVSEQYF. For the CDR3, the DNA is TGTGCCAGCAGTTTTCGGGGGGTGAGCGAGCAGTACTTC.

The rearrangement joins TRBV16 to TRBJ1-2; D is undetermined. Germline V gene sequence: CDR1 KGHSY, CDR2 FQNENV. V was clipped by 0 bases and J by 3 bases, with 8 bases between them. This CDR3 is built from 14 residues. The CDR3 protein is CASSQSELYYGYTF. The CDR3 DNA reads TGTGCCAGCAGCCAATCAGAGCTGTACTATGGCTACACCTTC.

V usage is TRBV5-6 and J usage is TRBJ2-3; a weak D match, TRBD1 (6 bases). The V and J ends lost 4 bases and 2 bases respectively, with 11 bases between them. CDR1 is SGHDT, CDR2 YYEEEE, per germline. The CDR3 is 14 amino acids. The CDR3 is CASSGGTFTDTQYF. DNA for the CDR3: TGTGCCAGCAGCGGGGGCACTTTCACAGATACGCAGTATTTT.

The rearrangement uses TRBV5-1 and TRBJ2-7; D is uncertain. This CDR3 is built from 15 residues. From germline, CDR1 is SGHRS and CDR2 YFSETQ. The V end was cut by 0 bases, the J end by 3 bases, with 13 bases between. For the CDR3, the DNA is TGCGCCAGCAGCTTGGGGCTCGGAGTCGGCTACGAGCAGTACTTC. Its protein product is CASSLGLGVGYEQYF.

The CDR3 loop is CASSRARGNEKLFF. The CDR3 coding sequence is TGTGCCAGCAGTCGGGCCCGCGGGAATGAAAAACTGTTTTTT. This sequence joins TRBV6-5 and TRBJ1-4, with D unclear. Germline loops: CDR1 MNHEY, CDR2 SVGAGI. Deletions cut 5 bases from V and 5 bases from J, with 12 bases between. There are 14 residues in the CDR3.

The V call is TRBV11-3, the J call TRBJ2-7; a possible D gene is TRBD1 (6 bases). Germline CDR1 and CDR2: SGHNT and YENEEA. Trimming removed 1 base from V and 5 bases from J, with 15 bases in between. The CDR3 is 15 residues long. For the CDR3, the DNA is TGTGCCAGCAGCTTAGGGGCAGGGGAAGACCACGAGCAGTACTTC. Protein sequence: CASSLGAGEDHEQYF.

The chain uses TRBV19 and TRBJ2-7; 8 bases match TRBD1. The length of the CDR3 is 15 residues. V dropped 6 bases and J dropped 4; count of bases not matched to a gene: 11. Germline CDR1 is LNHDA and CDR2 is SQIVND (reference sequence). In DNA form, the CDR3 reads TGTGCCAGTAGCCCCGGGACAGGATCCTTTTACGAGCAGTACTTC. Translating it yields CASSPGTGSFYEQYF.